The clone carrying this T cell receptor (beta chain) was recorded at least ten times. Indicated time point: newly diagnosed GD, antithyroid drugs for less than 3 months. RNA isolated from PBMCs was used to make the TCR library. Graves' disease diagnosis followed American Thyroid Association guidelines. As collected, the peripheral blood samples measured 7 to 9.5 milliliters each and went into EDTA tubes. These data are taken from a study of regulatory T cells in long-lasting Graves disease. Researchers made TCR beta libraries by using iRepertoire HTBI primers and running Arm-PCR on CDR3 regions. One entry per CDR3 protein results from TCRdb running MiXCR on the multiplex PCR reads. This repertoire shows 300,000 to 400,000 distinct CDR3 sequences, roughly 18% found once; its top ten account for about 40%. CDR1 and CDR2 from the germline V gene are SGHDT and YYEEEE. The ends lost 3 bases at V and 4 bases at J; junction bases unmatched: 1. The CDR3 totals 13 residues.

V usage is TRBV5-6 and J usage is TRBJ2-1; 7 positions agree with TRBD2. The sequences come from peripheral blood mononuclear cells (PBMCs), collected at new diagnosis, from a patient treated with antithyroid drugs. The source is a female donor with Graves disease. CDR3 sequence: CASSSSGYNEQFF. CDR3 coding DNA: TGTGCCAGCAGCTCTAGCGGTTACAATGAGCAGTTCTTC.